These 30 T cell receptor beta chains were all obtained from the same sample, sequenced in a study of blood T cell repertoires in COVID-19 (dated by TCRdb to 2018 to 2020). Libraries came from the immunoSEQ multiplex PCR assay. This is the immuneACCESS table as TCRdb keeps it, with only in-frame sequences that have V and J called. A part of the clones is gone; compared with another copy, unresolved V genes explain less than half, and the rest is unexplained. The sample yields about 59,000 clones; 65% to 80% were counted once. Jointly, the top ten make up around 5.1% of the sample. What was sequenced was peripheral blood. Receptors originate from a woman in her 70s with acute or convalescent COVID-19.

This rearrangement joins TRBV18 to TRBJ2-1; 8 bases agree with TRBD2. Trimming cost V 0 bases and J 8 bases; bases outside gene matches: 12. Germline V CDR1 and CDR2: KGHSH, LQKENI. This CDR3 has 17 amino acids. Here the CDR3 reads CASSPPDYSSGHDEQFF. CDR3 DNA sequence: TGTGCCAGCTCACCACCGGACTATTCTAGCGGGCATGATGAGCAGTTCTTC.

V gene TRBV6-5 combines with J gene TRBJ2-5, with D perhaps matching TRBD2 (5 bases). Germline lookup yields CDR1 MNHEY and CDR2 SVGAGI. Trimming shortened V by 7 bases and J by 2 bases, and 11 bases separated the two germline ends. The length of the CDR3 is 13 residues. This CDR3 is CASTRGLQETQYF. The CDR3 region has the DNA TGTGCCAGCACTCGAGGGTTACAAGAGACCCAGTACTTC.

The CDR3 region has the DNA TGTGCCAGCAGCCCTTATAATTCACCCCTCCACTTT. Protein: CASSPYNSPLHF. The chain combines TRBV11-2 with TRBJ1-6, with D hard to call. V was pared by 5 bases and J by 4 bases, with 3 bases between. The CDR3 totals 12 residues. Germline values: CDR1 SGHAT, CDR2 FQNNGV.

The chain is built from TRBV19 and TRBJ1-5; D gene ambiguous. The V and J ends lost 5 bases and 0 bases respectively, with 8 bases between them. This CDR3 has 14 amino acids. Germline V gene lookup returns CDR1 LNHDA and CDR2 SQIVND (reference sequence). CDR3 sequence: CASSRLSSNQPQHF. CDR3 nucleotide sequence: TGTGCCAGTAGTCGGTTGTCTAGCAATCAGCCCCAGCATTTT.

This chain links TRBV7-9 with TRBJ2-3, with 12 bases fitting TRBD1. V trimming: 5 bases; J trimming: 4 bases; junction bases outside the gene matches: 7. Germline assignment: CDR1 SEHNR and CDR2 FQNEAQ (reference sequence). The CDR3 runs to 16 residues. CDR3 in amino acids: CASSTGQGARPDTQYF. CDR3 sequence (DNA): TGTGCCAGCAGCACGGGACAGGGGGCACGACCAGATACGCAGTATTTT.

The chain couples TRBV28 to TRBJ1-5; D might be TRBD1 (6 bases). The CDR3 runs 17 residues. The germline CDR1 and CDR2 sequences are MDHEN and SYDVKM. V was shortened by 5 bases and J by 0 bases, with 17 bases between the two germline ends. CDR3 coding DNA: TGTGCCAGCAGTCGCCTTGAAGGGGGTTATAGCAATCAGCCCCAGCATTTT. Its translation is CASSRLEGGYSNQPQHF.

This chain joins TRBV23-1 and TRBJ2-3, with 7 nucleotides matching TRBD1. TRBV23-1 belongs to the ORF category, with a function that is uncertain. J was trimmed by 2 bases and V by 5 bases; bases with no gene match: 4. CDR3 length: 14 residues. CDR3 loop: CASSWDSSTDTQYF. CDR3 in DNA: TGCGCCAGCAGTTGGGACAGCTCCACAGATACGCAGTATTTT.

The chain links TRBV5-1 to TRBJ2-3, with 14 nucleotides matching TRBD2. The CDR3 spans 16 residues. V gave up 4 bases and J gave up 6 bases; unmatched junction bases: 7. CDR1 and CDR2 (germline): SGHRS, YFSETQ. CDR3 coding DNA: TGCGCCAGCAGCGGACTGACTAGCGGGGGGGCCGATACGCAGTATTTT. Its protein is CASSGLTSGGADTQYF.

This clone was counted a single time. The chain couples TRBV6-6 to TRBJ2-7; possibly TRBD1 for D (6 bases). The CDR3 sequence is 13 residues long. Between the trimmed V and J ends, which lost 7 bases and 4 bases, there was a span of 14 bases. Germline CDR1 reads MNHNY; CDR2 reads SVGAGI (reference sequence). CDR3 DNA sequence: TGTGCCAGCATGGACATACAGGGTTACGAGCAGTACTTC. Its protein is CASMDIQGYEQYF.

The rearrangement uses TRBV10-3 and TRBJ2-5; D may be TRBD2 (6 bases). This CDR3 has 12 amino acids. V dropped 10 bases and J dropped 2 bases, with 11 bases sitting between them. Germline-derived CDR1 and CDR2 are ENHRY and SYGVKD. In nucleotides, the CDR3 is TGTGCCAGCGGACTATCTCAAGAGACCCAGTACTTC. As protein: CASGLSQETQYF.

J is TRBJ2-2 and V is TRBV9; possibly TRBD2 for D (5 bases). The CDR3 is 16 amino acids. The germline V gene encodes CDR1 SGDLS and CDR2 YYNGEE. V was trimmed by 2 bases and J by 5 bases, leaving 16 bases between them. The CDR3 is CASSVFTPTGTGELFF. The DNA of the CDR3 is TGTGCCAGCAGCGTTTTCACTCCTACGGGGACCGGGGAGCTGTTTTTT.

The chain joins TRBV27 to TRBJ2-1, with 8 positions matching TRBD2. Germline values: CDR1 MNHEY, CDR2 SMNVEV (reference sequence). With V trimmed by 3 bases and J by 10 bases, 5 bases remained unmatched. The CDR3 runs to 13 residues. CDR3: CASSLYLAGEQFF. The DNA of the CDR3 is TGTGCCAGCAGTTTGTACCTAGCGGGCGAGCAGTTCTTC.

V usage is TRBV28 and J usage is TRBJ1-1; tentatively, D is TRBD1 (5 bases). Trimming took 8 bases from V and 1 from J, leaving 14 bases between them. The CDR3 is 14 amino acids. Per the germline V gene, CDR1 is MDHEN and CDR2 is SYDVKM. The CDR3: CASHSVGANTEAFF. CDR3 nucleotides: TGTGCCAGCCACTCGGTAGGGGCGAACACTGAAGCTTTCTTT.

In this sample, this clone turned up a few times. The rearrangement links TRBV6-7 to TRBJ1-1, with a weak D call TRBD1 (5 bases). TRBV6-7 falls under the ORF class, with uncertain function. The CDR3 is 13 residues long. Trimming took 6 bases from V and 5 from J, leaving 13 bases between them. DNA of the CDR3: TGTGCCAGCAGGGAGGGACCTTCTACTGAAGCTTTCTTT. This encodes CASREGPSTEAFF.

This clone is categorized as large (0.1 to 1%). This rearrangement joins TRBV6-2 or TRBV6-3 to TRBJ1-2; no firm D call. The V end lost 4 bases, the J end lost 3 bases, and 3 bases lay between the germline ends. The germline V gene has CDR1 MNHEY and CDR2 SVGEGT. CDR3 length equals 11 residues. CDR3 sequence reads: CASSSYYGYTF. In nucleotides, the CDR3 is TGTGCCAGCAGTTCCTACTATGGCTACACCTTC.

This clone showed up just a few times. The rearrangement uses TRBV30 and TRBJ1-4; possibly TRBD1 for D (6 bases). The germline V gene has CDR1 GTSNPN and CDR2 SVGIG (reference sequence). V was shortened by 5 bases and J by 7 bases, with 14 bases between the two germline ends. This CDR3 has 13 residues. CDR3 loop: CAWQQGRGEKLFF. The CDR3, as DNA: TGTGCCTGGCAACAGGGTCGGGGTGAAAAACTGTTTTTT.

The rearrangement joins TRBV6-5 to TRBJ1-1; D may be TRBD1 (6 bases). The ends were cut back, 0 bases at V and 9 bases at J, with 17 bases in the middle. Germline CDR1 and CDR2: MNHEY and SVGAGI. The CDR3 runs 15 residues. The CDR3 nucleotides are TGTGCCAGCAGTTACTCGAAGGTAGGCGGACAGAAAGCTTTCTTT. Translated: CASSYSKVGGQKAFF.

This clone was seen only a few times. CDR3 in amino acids: CASSQDIGGYSTQYF. In nucleotides, the CDR3 is TGTGCCAGCAGCCAAGATATCGGCGGGTATTCGACCCAGTACTTC. The rearrangement joins TRBV3-1 (or the pseudogene TRBV3-2) to TRBJ2-5; a possible D gene is TRBD2 (5 bases). From germline, CDR1 is LGHDT and CDR2 YNNKEL (reference sequence). The CDR3 runs to 15 residues. Trimming pared 0 bases from V and 7 bases from J, leaving 15 bases between.

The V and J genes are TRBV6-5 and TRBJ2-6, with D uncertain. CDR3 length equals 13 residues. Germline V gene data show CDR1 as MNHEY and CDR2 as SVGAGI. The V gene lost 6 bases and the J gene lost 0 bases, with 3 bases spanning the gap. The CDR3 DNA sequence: TGTGCCAGCAGCGGCTCTGGGGCCAACGTCCTGACTTTC. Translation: CASSGSGANVLTF.

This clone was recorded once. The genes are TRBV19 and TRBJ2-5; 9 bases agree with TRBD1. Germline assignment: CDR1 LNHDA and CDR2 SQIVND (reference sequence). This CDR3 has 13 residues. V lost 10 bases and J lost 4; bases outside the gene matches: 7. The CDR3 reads CATRGQGAETQYF. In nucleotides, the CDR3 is TGTGCCACCAGGGGACAGGGAGCAGAGACCCAGTACTTC.

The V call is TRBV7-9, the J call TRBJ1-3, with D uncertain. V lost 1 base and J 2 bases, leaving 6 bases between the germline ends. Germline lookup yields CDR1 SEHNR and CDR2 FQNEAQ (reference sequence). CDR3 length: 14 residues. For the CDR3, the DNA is TGTGCCAGCAGCTTAGACGGAGCTGGAAACACCATATATTTT. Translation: CASSLDGAGNTIYF. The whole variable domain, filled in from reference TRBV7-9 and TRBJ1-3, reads DTGVSQNPRHKITKRGQNVTFRCDPISEHNRLYWYRQTLGQGPEFLTYFQNEAQLEKSRLLSDRFSAERPKGSFSTLEIQRTEQGDSAMYLCASSLDGAGNTIYFGEGSWLTVV.

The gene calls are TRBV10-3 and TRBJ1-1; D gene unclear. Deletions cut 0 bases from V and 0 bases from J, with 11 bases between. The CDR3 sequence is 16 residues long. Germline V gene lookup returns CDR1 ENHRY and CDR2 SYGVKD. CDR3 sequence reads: CAISESKASVNTEAFF. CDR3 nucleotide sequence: TGTGCCATCAGTGAGTCGAAGGCCAGCGTGAACACTGAAGCTTTCTTT.

CDR3 bases: TGCGCCAGCAGCCAATCGACAGATGCCTCCTTCCGGGTGGACTACACCTTC. Its translation: CASSQSTDASFRVDYTF. The rearrangement uses TRBV5-1 and TRBJ1-2; D might be TRBD1 (5 bases). The germline V and J ends were trimmed by 4 bases and 10 bases, with 29 bases remaining between them. Germline-derived CDR1 and CDR2 are SGHRS and YFSETQ. This CDR3 is 17 amino acids long.

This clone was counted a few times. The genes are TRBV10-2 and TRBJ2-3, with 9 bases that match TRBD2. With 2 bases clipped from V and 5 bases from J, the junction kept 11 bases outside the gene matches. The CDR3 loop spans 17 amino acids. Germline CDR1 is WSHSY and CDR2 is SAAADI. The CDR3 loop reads CASSELAGSRRGDTQYF. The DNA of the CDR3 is TGCGCCAGCAGTGAGCTAGCGGGGAGCCGAAGGGGAGATACGCAGTATTTT.

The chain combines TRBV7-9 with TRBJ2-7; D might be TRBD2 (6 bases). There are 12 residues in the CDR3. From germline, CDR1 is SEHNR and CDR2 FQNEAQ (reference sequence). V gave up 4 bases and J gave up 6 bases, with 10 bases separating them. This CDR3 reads CASSSGGTEQYF. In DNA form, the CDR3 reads TGTGCCAGCAGCTCCGGAGGGACCGAGCAGTACTTC. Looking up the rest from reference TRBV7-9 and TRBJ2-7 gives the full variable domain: DTGVSQNPRHKITKRGQNVTFRCDPISEHNRLYWYRQTLGQGPEFLTYFQNEAQLEKSRLLSDRFSAERPKGSFSTLEIQRTEQGDSAMYLCASSSGGTEQYFGPGTRLTVT.

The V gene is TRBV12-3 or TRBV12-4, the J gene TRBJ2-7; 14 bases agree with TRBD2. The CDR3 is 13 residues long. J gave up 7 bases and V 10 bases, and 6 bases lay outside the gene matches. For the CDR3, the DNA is TGTGCCACCCGGACTAGCGGGGGGAATGAGCAGTACTTC. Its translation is CATRTSGGNEQYF.

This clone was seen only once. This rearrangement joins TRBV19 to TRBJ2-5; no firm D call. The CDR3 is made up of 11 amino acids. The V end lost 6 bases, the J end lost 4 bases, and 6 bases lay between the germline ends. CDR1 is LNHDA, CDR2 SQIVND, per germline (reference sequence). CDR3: CASRARETQYF. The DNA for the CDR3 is TGTGCCAGTAGAGCTAGAGAGACCCAGTACTTC.

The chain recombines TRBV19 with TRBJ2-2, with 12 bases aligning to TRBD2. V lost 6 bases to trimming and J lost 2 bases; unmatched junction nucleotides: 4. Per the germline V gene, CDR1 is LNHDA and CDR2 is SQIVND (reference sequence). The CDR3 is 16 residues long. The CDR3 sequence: CASSRTSGVNTGELFF. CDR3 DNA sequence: TGTGCCAGTAGCCGGACTAGCGGGGTTAACACCGGGGAGCTGTTTTTT.

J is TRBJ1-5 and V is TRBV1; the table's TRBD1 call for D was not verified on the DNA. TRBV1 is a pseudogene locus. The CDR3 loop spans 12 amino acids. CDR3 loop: CTSSPQTGSEHF. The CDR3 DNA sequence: TGCACCAGCAGCCCCCAGACAGGCTCCGAGCATTTT.

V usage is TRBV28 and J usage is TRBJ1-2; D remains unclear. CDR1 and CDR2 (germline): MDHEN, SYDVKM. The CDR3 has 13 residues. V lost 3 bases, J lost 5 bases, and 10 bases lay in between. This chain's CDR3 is CASSFPTEYGYTF. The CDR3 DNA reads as TGTGCCAGCAGTTTCCCCACTGAGTATGGCTACACCTTC.